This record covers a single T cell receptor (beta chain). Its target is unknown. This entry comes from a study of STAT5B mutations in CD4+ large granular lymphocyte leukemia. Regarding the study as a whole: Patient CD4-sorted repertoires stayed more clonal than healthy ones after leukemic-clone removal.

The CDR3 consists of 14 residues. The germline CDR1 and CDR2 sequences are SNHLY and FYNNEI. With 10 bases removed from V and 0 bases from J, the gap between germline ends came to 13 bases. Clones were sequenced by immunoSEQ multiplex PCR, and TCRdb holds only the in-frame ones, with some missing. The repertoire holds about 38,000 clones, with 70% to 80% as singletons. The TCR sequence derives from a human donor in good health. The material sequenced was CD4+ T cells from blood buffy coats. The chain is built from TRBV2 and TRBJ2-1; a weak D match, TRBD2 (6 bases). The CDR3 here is CANPGTRSYNEQFF. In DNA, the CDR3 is TGTGCCAACCCCGGGACTCGCTCCTACAATGAGCAGTTCTTC.